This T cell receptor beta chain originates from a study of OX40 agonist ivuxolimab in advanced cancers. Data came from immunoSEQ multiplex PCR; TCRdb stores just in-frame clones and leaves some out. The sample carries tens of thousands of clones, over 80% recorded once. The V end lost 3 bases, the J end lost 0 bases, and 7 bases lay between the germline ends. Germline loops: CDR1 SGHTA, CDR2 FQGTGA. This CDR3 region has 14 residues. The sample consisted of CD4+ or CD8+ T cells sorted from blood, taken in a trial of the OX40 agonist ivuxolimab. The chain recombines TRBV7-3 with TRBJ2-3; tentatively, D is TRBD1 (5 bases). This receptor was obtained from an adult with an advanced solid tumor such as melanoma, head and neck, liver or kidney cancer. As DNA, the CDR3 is TGTGCCAGCAGCTTCCAGGGTAGCACAGATACGCAGTATTTT. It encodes CASSFQGSTDTQYF.